This paragraph reports one T cell receptor (beta chain). Its antigen remains unknown. Primers for the PCR totalled 60 Vbeta and 13 Jbeta. The repertoire was sequenced with immunoSEQ multiplex PCR; TCRdb's copy has only in-frame clones and lacks some. The sample contains about 120,000 clones, 60% to 85% of which appear only once. The data originate from a study of cytomegalovirus exposure and HLA in healthy donors. Study results and limitations: Follow-up analysis later connected one missense variant in DCLRE1C with trimming of TCR beta V- and J-genes. Presence/absence analyses assumed roughly uniform sequencing depth across donors, which may not hold. In vitro checks showed that a few CMV-associated chains really do target CMV antigens.

Losses at the gene ends were 2 bases for V and 7 bases for J; bases not matched to a gene: 5. The CDR3 covers 14 residues. Per germline, CDR1 LNHDA and CDR2 SQIVND (reference sequence). The chain has TRBV19 and TRBJ2-1; 7 bases match TRBD1. The specimen sequenced was PBMCs. This TCR was sampled from a woman in her forties in good health and CMV-seropositive. CDR3: CASSIKQTGNEQFF. The CDR3 region has the DNA TGTGCCAGTAGTATAAAACAGACAGGGAATGAGCAGTTCTTC.